The subject of this entry is one T cell receptor beta chain. The antigen is unknown. This PCR relied on a set of 60 Vbeta primers and 13 Jbeta primers. Profiling relied on immunoSEQ multiplex PCR, and the TCRdb table lists in-frame clones only, not all of them. The ten most abundant clones cover about 0.5% of a sample with fewer than 100,000 clones. Donors consisted of healthy bone marrow donors. The CDR3 length is 17 residues. Germline V gene lookup returns CDR1 LNHDA and CDR2 SQIVND (reference sequence). V shed 3 bases and J 3 bases; nucleotides not matched to a gene: 11. This sample is part of a study of cytomegalovirus exposure and HLA in healthy donors. Study-wide points: Within a later analysis, the majority of CMV-associated TCR beta chains appeared HLA-restricted.

The receptor comes from a man between 50 and 59 years old in good health and CMV-seronegative. Sequenced input: PBMCs. This rearrangement joins TRBV19 to TRBJ2-3, with TRBD1 matching 8 bases. The CDR3 sequence is CASSIGATGVQTDTQYF. CDR3 sequence (DNA): TGTGCCAGTAGTATTGGCGCGACAGGGGTGCAGACAGATACGCAGTATTTT. Looking up the rest from reference TRBV19 and TRBJ2-3 gives the full variable domain: DGGITQSPKYLFRKEGQNVTLSCEQNLNHDAMYWYRQDPGQGLRLIYYSQIVNDFQKGDIAEGYSVSREKKESFPLTVTSAQKNPTAFYLCASSIGATGVQTDTQYFGPGTRLTVL.